The rows below give T cell receptor beta chains drawn from one sample of a study of blood T cell repertoires in COVID-19. Sequencing was performed with immunoSEQ multiplex PCR; in TCRdb, only in-frame clones are kept and a portion is missing. The profile shows 300,000 or so clones, around 87% of them singletons. Sequenced: peripheral blood. These receptors were obtained from a woman aged 45-59 years who had recovered from COVID-19. Both conserved end residues are part of each CDR3. Each record gives: clone size, CDR3 length, D gene, V gene, J gene, CDR3 DNA, CDR3 protein. The D gene is left open where the match is weak. Clone size appears in some rows only: once, few, many, or a class for an expanded clone.

clone size: once; CDR3 length: 15; D gene: NA; V gene: TRBV6-1; J gene: TRBJ2-3; CDR3 DNA: TGTGCCAGCAGTGAATGGGGGGGCCGCGAAGATACGCAGTATTTT; CDR3 protein: CASSEWGGREDTQYF
clone size: NA; CDR3 length: 15; D gene: NA; V gene: TRBV6-2/TRBV6-3; J gene: TRBJ1-2; CDR3 DNA: TGTGCCAGCAGCGAGGACAGCAGTATGGTGCTTGGCTACACCTTC; CDR3 protein: CASSEDSSMVLGYTF
clone size: NA; CDR3 length: 11; D gene: NA; V gene: TRBV6-2/TRBV6-3; J gene: TRBJ2-1; CDR3 DNA: TGTGCCAGCAGCGCTAGCTCTGAGCAGTTCTTC; CDR3 protein: CASSASSEQFF
clone size: NA; CDR3 length: 14; D gene: TRBD1; V gene: TRBV18; J gene: TRBJ2-7; CDR3 DNA: TGTGCCAGCTCCCCGGGACAGAATTCCTACGAGCAGTACTTC; CDR3 protein: CASSPGQNSYEQYF
clone size: NA; CDR3 length: 15; D gene: TRBD1; V gene: TRBV7-9; J gene: TRBJ2-7; CDR3 DNA: TGTGCCAGCAGTCCTGGACAGGGCGACCGTTACGAGCAGTACTTC; CDR3 protein: CASSPGQGDRYEQYF
clone size: NA; CDR3 length: 12; D gene: TRBD1; V gene: TRBV28; J gene: TRBJ1-2; CDR3 DNA: TGTGCCAGCAGTTCACTGGACAGGAGCTACACCTTC; CDR3 protein: CASSSLDRSYTF
clone size: NA; CDR3 length: 12; D gene: NA; V gene: TRBV30; J gene: TRBJ1-4; CDR3 DNA: TGTGCCACACGCGGGTCAAATGAAAAACTGTTTTTT; CDR3 protein: CATRGSNEKLFF
clone size: few; CDR3 length: 17; D gene: NA; V gene: TRBV28; J gene: TRBJ1-2; CDR3 DNA: TGTGCCAGCATCACCGCGGATGGGGGCAGGGGAGGGTATGGCTACACCTTC; CDR3 protein: CASITADGGRGGYGYTF
clone size: NA; CDR3 length: 13; D gene: NA; V gene: TRBV14; J gene: TRBJ2-1; CDR3 DNA: TGTGCCAGCAGCCAAGATAATTCCGGTGAGCAGTTCTTC; CDR3 protein: CASSQDNSGEQFF
clone size: NA; CDR3 length: 15; D gene: TRBD1; V gene: TRBV28; J gene: TRBJ2-2; CDR3 DNA: TGTGCCAGCAGTTTCGGAAGGGGGCTACCCGGGGAGCTGTTTTTT; CDR3 protein: CASSFGRGLPGELFF
clone size: NA; CDR3 length: 13; D gene: TRBD1; V gene: TRBV5-1; J gene: TRBJ1-1; CDR3 DNA: TGCGCCAGCAGCTTACAGGGGGACACTGAAGCTTTCTTT; CDR3 protein: CASSLQGDTEAFF
clone size: NA; CDR3 length: 11; D gene: NA; V gene: TRBV20-1; J gene: TRBJ1-1; CDR3 DNA: TGCAGTGCTCCGGACTTCACTGAAGCTTTCTTT; CDR3 protein: CSAPDFTEAFF
clone size: NA; CDR3 length: 15; D gene: NA; V gene: TRBV6-5; J gene: TRBJ1-6; CDR3 DNA: TGTGCCAGCAGTTACTCGGGACACCTGGATTCACCCCTCCACTTT; CDR3 protein: CASSYSGHLDSPLHF
clone size: NA; CDR3 length: 14; D gene: NA; V gene: TRBV7-8; J gene: TRBJ1-3; CDR3 DNA: TGTGCCAGCAGCTCTCGGGGATCTGGAAACACCATATATTTT; CDR3 protein: CASSSRGSGNTIYF
clone size: NA; CDR3 length: 14; D gene: TRBD2; V gene: TRBV7-2; J gene: TRBJ2-5; CDR3 DNA: TGTGCCAGCAGCGTGGGACTAACACAAGAGACCCAGTACTTC; CDR3 protein: CASSVGLTQETQYF
clone size: once; CDR3 length: 13; D gene: NA; V gene: TRBV12-3/TRBV12-4; J gene: TRBJ2-7; CDR3 DNA: TGTGCCAGCAGTTTGGGGCGGGGCGAAGCACCGTACTTC; CDR3 protein: CASSLGRGEAPYF
clone size: NA; CDR3 length: 12; D gene: NA; V gene: TRBV9; J gene: TRBJ1-2; CDR3 DNA: TGTGCCAGCAGTCGCGGGTACGATGGCTACACCTTC; CDR3 protein: CASSRGYDGYTF
clone size: few; CDR3 length: 12; D gene: NA; V gene: TRBV30; J gene: TRBJ2-2; CDR3 DNA: TGTGCGTGGGACACCTACACCGGGGAGCTGTTTTTT; CDR3 protein: CAWDTYTGELFF
clone size: NA; CDR3 length: 13; D gene: NA; V gene: TRBV3-1/TRBV3-2; J gene: TRBJ2-5; CDR3 DNA: TGTGCCAGCAGACCCTCGGGGTTGCAGACCCAGTACTTC; CDR3 protein: CASRPSGLQTQYF
clone size: NA; CDR3 length: 13; D gene: NA; V gene: TRBV5-5; J gene: TRBJ1-4; CDR3 DNA: TGTGCCAGCAGCTTACAGTCTGGGGAAAAACTGTTTTTT; CDR3 protein: CASSLQSGEKLFF
clone size: NA; CDR3 length: 14; D gene: NA; V gene: TRBV19; J gene: TRBJ1-2; CDR3 DNA: TGTGCCAGTAGTATCCTGGACACCAACTATGGCTACACCTTC; CDR3 protein: CASSILDTNYGYTF